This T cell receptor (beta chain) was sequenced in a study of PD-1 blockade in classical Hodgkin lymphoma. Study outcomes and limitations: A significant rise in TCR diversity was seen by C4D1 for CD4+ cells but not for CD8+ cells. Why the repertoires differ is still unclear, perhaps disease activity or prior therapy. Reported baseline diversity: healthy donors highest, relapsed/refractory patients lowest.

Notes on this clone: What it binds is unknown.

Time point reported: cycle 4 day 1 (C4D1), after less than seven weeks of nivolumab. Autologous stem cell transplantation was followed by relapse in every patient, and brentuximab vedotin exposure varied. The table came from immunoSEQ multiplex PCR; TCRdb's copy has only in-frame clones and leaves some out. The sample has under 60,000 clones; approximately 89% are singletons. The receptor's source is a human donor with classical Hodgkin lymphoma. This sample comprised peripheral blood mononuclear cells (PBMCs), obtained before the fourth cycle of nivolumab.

As DNA, the CDR3 is TGTGCCAGCAGCCCCGGGACGGACCGCACAGATACGCAGTATTTT. Its translation is CASSPGTDRTDTQYF. The chain uses TRBV7-4 and TRBJ2-3, with D tentatively TRBD1 or TRBD2 (5 bases each). CDR3 length equals 15 residues. The germline gives CDR1 SGHVT, CDR2 SQSDAQ. V lost 5 bases to trimming and J lost 1 base, with 13 bases between them.